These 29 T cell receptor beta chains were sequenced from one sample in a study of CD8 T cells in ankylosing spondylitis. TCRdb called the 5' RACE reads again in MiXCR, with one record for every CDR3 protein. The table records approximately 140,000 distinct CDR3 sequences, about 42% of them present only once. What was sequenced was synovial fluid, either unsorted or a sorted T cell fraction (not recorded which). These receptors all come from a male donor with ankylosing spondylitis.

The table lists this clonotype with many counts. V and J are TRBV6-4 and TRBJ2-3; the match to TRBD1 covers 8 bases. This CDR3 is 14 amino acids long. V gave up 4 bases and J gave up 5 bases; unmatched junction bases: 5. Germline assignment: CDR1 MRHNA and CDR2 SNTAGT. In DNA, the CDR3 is TGTGCCAGCAGTGGAGGACAGGGAGGAGATACGCAGTATTTT. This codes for CASSGGQGGDTQYF.

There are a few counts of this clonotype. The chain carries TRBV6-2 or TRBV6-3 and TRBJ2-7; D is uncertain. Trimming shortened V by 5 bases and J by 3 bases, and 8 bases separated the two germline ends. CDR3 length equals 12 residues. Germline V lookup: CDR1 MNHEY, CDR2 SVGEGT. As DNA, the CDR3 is TGTGCCAGCAGTCTACGTCTCTACGAGCAGTACTTC. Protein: CASSLRLYEQYF.

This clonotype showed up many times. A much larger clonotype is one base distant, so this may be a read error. In DNA, the CDR3 is TGTGCCTGCAGACCGCTAGCGGGGGGGGCTTATAGCTCCTACAATGAGCAGTTCTTC. It encodes CACRPLAGGAYSSYNEQFF. This sequence joins TRBV12-3 or TRBV12-4 and TRBJ2-1, with TRBD2 identical over 12 bases. This CDR3 has 19 amino acids.

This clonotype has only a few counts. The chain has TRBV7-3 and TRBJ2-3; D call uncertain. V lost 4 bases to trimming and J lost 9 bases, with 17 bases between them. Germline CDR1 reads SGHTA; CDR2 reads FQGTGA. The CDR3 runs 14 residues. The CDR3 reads CASSYRAWVGTQYF. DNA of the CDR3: TGTGCCAGCAGCTATCGGGCCTGGGTGGGCACGCAGTATTTT.

CDR3 amino acids: CASWAFGEDGYTF. CDR3 nucleotide sequence: TGTGCCAGCTGGGCGTTCGGGGAGGATGGCTACACCTTC. This sequence joins TRBV12-3 or TRBV12-4 and TRBJ1-2; D gene uncertain. The V and J ends lost 8 bases and 6 bases respectively, with 16 bases between them. This CDR3 is built from 13 residues.

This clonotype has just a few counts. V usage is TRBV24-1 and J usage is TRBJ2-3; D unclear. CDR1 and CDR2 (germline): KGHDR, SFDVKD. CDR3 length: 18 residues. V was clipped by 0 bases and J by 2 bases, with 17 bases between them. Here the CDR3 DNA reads TGTGCCACCAGTGATTTGCCCCACTTCCTTCCCTCCACAGATACGCAGTATTTT. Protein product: CATSDLPHFLPSTDTQYF.

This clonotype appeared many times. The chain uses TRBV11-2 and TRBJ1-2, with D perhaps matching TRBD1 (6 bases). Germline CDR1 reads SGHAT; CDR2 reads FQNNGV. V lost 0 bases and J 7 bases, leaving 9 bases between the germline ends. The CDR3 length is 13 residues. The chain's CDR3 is CASSLDRTVGYTF. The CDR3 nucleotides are TGTGCCAGCAGCTTAGATCGGACAGTTGGCTACACCTTC.

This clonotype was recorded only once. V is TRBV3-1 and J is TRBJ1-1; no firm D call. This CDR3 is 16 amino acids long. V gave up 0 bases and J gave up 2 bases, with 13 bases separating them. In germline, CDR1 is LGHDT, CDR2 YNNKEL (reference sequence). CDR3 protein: CASSQDCRHLNTEAFF. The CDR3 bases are TGTGCCAGCAGCCAAGATTGTCGGCACCTCAACACTGAAGCTTTCTTT.

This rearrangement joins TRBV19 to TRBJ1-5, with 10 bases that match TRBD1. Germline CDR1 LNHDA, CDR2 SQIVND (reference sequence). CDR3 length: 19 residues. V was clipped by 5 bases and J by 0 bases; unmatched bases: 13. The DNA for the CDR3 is TGTGCCAGTAGTGCGACAGGGGGCTCCCCGTTCATTAGCAATCAGCCCCAGCATTTT. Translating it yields CASSATGGSPFISNQPQHF.

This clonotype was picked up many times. CDR3 amino acids: CASSSQGSHTEAFF. The CDR3 coding sequence is TGTGCCAGCAGCTCACAGGGCTCCCACACTGAAGCTTTCTTT. The V call is TRBV7-9, the J call TRBJ1-1; tentatively, D is TRBD1 (6 bases). CDR3 size: 14 residues. Germline V gene lookup returns CDR1 SEHNR and CDR2 FQNEAQ (reference sequence). Trimming left V 4 bases short and J 3 bases short, with 12 bases between.

The CDR3 is CASSPEDPGTQNTEAFF. The DNA for the CDR3 is TGTGCCAGCAGCCCAGAAGATCCGGGAACCCAAAACACTGAAGCTTTCTTT. The chain is built from TRBV7-3 and TRBJ1-1; D call uncertain. The V end lost 5 bases, the J end lost 2 bases, and 21 bases lay between the germline ends. CDR3 length equals 17 residues. The germline CDR1 and CDR2 sequences are SGHTA and FQGTGA.

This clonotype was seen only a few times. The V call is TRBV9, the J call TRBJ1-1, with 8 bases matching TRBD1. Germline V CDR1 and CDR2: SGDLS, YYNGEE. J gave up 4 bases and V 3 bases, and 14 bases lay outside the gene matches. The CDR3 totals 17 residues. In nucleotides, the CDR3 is TGTGCCAGCAGCGCCTTACCCGACAGGGGATATGGCACTGAAGCTTTCTTT. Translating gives CASSALPDRGYGTEAFF. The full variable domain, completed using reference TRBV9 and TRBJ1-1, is DSGVTQTPKHLITATGQRVTLRCSPRSGDLSVYWYQQSLDQGLQFLIQYYNGEERAKGNILERFSAQQFPDLHSELNLSSLELGDSALYFCASSALPDRGYGTEAFFGQGTRLTVV.

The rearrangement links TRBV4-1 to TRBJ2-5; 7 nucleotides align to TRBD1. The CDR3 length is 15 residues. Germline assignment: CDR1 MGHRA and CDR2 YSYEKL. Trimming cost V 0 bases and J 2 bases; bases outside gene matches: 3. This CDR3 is CASSQDSRGQETQYF. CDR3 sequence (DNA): TGCGCCAGCAGCCAAGATAGCAGGGGGCAAGAGACCCAGTACTTC.

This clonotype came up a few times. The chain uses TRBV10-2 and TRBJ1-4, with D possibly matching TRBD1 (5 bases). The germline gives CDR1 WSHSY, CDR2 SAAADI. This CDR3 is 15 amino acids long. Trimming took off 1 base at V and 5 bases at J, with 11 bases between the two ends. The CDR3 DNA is TGCGCCAGCAGTGAGTTCCAGGGCCTCAATGAAAAACTGTTTTTT. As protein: CASSEFQGLNEKLFF.

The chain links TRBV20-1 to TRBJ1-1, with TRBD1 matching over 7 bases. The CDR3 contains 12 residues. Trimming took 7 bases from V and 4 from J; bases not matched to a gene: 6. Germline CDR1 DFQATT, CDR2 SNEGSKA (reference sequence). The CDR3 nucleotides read TGCAGTGTCTGGACAGGCCCCACTGAAGCTTTCTTT. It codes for CSVWTGPTEAFF.

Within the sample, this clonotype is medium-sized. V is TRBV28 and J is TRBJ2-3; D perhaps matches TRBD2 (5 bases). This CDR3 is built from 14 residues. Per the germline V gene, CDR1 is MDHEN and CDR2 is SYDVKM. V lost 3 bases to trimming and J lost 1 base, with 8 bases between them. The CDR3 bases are TGTGCCAGCAGTTTCCTTAGCGGCACAGATACGCAGTATTTT. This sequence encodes CASSFLSGTDTQYF.

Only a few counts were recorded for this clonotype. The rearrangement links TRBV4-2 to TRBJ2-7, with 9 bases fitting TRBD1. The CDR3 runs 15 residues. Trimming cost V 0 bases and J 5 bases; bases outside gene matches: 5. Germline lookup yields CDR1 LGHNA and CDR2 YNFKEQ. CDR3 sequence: CASSQEGQGFDEQYF. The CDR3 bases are TGTGCCAGCAGCCAAGAGGGACAGGGATTCGACGAGCAGTACTTC.

CDR3 DNA sequence: TGTGCCAGCAGGATGGACAGGGCCTATAGCAATCAGCCCCAGCATTTT. It specifies CASRMDRAYSNQPQHF. The chain joins TRBV7-2 to TRBJ1-5; 8 nucleotides line up with TRBD1. The germline gives CDR1 SGHTA, CDR2 FQGNSA. The CDR3 runs to 16 residues. Unmatched junction bases numbered 7, after V lost 6 bases and J lost 0 bases.

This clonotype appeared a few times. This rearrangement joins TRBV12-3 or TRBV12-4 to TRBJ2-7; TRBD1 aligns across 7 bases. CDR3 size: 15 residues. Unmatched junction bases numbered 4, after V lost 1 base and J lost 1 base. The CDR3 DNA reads TGTGCCAGCAGTTTAGAGGACAGGCAATCCTACGAGCAGTACTTC. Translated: CASSLEDRQSYEQYF.

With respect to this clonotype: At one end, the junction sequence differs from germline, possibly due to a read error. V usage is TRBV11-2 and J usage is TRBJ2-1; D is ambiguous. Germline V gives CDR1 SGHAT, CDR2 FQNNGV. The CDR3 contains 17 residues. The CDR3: CASSLYPAQNLGNGQFF. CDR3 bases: TGTGCCAGCAGCTTATATCCCGCCCAAAATCTAGGGAATGGGCAGTTCTTC.

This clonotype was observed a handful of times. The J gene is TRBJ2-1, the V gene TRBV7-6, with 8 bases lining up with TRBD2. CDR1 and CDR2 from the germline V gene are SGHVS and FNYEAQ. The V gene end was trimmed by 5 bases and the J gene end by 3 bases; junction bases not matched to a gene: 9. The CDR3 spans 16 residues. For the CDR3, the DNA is TGTGCCAGCAGCCCAACCGGGACTAGTAACTACAATGAGCAGTTCTTC. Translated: CASSPTGTSNYNEQFF.

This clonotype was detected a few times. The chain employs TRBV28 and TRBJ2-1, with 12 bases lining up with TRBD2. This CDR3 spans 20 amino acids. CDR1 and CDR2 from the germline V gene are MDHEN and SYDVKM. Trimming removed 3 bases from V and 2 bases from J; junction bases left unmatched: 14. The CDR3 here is CASSFPLRLAGAATYNEQFF. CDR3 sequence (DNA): TGTGCCAGCAGTTTTCCACTTAGACTAGCGGGAGCCGCGACCTACAATGAGCAGTTCTTC.

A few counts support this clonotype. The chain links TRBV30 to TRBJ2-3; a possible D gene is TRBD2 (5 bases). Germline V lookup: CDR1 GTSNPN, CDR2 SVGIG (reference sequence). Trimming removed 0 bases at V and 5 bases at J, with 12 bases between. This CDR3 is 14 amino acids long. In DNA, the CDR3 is TGTGCCTGGAGTGTGTCTAGCCATGAAGATACGCAGTATTTT. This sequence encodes CAWSVSSHEDTQYF.

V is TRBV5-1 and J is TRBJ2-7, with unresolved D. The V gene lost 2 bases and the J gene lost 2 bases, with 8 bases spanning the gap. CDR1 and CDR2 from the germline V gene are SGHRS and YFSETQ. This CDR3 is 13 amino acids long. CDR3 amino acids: CASSFREPYEQYF. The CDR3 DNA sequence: TGCGCCAGCAGCTTCAGAGAGCCCTACGAGCAGTACTTC.

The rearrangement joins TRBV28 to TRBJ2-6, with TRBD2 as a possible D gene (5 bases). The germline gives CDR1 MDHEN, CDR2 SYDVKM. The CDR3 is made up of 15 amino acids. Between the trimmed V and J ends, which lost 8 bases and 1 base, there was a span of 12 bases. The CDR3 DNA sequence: TGTGCCAGCCTTCCCCGAGGGTCTGGGGCCAACGTCCTGACTTTC. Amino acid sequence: CASLPRGSGANVLTF.

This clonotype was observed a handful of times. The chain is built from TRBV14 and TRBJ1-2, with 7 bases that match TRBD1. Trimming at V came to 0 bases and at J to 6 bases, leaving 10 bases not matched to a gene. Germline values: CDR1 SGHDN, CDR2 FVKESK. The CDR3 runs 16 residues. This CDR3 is CASSQEPADRRDGYTF. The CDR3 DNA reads TGTGCCAGCAGCCAAGAACCAGCGGACAGGCGTGATGGCTACACCTTC.

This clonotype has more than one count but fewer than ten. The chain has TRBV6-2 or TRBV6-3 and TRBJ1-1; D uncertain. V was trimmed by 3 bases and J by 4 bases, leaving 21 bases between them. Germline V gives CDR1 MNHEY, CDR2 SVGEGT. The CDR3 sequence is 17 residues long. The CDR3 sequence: CASSYNPQYYGSTEAFF. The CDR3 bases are TGTGCCAGCAGTTATAATCCCCAATACTACGGGTCCACTGAAGCTTTCTTT.

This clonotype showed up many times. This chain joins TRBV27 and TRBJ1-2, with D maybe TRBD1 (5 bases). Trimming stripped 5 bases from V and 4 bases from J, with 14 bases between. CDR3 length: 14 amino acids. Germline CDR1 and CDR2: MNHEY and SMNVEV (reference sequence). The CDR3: CASSPGSKGYGYTF. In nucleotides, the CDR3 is TGTGCCAGCAGTCCAGGGAGTAAGGGCTATGGCTACACCTTC.

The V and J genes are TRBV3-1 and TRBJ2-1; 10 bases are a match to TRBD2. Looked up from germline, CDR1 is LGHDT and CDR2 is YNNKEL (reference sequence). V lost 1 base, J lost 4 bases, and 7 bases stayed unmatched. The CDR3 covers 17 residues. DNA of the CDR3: TGTGCCAGCAGCCAAGTGGGTCTAGCGGGAGTGTACAATGAGCAGTTCTTC. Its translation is CASSQVGLAGVYNEQFF.